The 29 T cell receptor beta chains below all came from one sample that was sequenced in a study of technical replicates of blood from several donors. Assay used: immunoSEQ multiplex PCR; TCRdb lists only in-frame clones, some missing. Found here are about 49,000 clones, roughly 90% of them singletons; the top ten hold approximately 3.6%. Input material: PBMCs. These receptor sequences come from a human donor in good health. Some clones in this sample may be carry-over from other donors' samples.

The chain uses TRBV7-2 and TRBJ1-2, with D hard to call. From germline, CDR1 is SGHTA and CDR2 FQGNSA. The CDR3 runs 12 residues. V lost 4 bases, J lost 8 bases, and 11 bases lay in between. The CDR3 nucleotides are TGTGCCAGCAGCTCCCACCCGGGGGGCTACACCTTC. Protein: CASSSHPGGYTF.

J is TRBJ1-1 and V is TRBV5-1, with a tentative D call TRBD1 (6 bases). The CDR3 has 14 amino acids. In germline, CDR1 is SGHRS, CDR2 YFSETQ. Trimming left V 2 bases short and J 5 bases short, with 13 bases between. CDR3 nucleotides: TGCGCCAGCAGCTTCCGGGGGGGACATACTGAAGCTTTCTTT. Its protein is CASSFRGGHTEAFF.

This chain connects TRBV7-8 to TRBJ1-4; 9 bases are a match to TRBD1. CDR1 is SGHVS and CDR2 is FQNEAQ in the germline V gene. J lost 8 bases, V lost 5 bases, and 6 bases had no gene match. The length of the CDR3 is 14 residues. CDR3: CASSNPGQGEKLFF. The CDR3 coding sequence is TGTGCCAGCAGCAATCCGGGACAGGGAGAAAAACTGTTTTTT.

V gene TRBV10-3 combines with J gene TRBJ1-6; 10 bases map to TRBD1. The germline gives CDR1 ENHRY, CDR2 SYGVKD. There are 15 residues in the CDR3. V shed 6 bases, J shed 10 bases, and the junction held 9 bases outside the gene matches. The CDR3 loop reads CAISATGTGASPLHF. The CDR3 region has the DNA TGTGCCATCAGCGCTACCGGGACAGGGGCCTCACCCCTCCACTTT.

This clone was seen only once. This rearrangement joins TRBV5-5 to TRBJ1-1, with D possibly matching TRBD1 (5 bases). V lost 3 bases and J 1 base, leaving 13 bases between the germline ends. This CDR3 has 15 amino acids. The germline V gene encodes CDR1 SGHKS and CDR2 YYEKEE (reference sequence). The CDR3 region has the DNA TGTGCCAGCAGCTCTACCGTAGGGGAGAACACTGAAGCTTTCTTT. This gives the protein CASSSTVGENTEAFF.

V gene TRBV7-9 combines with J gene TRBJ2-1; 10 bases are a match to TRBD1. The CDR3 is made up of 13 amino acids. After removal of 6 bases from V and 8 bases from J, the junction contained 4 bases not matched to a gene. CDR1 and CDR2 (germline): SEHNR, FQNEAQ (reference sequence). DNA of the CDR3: TGTGCCAGCAGTTGGACAGGGGGGCATGAGCAGTTCTTC. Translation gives CASSWTGGHEQFF.

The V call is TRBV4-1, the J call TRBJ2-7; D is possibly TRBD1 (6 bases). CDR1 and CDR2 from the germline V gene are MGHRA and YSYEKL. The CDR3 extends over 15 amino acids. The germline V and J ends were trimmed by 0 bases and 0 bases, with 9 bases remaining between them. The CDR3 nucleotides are TGCGCCAGCAGCCAAGATGGGGACACCTCCTACGAGCAGTACTTC. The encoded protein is CASSQDGDTSYEQYF.

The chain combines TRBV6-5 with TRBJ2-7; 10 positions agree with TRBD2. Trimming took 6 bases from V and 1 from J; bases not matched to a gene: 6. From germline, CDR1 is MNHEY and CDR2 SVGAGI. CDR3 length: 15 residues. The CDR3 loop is CASRRPSGGSYEQYF. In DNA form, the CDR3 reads TGTGCCAGCAGACGACCTAGCGGGGGATCCTACGAGCAGTACTTC.

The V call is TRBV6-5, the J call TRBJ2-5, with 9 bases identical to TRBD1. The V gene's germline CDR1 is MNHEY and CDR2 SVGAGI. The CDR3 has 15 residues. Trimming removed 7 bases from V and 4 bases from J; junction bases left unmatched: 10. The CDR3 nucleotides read TGTGCCAGCACAAAAGGACAGGGGTTGGGAGAGACCCAGTACTTC. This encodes CASTKGQGLGETQYF.

The CDR3 nucleotides are TGCGCCAGCAACCGACGGGGGTCCGATGGAGGGTATACGCAGTATTTT. Residues: CASNRRGSDGGYTQYF. The rearrangement uses TRBV5-1 and TRBJ2-3, with a weak D call TRBD2 (6 bases). The V and J ends lost 6 bases and 7 bases respectively, with 24 bases between them. CDR3 length: 16 residues. Germline loops: CDR1 SGHRS, CDR2 YFSETQ. The full variable domain, its missing parts supplied by reference TRBV5-1 and TRBJ2-3, is KAGVTQTPRYLIKTRGQQVTLSCSPISGHRSVSWYQQTPGQGLQFLFEYFSETQRNKGNFPGRFSGRQFSNSRSEMNVSTLELGDSALYLCASNRRGSDGGYTQYFGPGTRLTVL.

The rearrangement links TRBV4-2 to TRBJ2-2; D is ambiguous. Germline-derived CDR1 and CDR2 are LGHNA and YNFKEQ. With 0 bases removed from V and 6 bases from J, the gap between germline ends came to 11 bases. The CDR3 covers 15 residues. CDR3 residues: CASSQDLVLPGELFF. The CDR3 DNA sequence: TGTGCCAGCAGCCAAGACCTCGTCCTTCCCGGGGAGCTGTTTTTT.

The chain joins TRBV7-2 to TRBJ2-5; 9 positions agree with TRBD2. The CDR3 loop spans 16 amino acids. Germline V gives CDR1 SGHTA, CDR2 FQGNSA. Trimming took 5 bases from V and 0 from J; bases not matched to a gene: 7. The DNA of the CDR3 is TGTGCCAGCAGCGCGTGGGGACTAGCAGACCAAGAGACCCAGTACTTC. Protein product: CASSAWGLADQETQYF.

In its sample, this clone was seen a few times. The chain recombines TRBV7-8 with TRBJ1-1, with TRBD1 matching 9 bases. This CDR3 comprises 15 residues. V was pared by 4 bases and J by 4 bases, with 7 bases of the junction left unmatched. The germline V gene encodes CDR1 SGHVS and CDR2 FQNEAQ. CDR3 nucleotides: TGTGCCAGCAGCTCCTACACAGGGGGCTTCACTGAAGCTTTCTTT. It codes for CASSSYTGGFTEAFF.

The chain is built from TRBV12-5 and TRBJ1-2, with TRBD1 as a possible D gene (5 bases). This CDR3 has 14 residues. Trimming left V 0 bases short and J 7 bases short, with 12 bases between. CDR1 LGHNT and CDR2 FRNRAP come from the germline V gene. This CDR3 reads CASGLVLPGSGYTF. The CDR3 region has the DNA TGTGCTAGTGGTTTGGTACTCCCAGGGTCTGGCTACACCTTC. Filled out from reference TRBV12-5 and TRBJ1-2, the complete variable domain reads DARVTQTPRHKVTEMGQEVTMRCQPILGHNTVFWYRQTMMQGLELLAYFRNRAPLDDSGMPKDRFSAEMPDATLATLKIQPSEPRDSAVYFCASGLVLPGSGYTFGSGTRLTVV.

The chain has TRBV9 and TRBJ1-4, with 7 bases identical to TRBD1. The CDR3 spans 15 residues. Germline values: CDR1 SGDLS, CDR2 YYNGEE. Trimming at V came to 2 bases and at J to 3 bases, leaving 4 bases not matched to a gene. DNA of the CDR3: TGTGCCAGCAGCGTGACAGGGCTTTCTAATGAAAAACTGTTTTTT. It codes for CASSVTGLSNEKLFF.

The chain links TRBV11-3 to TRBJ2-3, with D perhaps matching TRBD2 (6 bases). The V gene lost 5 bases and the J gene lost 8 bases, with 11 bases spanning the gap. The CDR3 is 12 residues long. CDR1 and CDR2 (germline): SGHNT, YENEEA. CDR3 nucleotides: TGTGCCAGCAGCCCCTCGGAGGGTACGCAGTATTTT. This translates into CASSPSEGTQYF.

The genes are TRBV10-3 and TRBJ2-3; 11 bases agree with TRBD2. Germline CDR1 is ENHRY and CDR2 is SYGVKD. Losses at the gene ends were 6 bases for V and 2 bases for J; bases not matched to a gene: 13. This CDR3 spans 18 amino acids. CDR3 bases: TGTGCCATCAGAGACACCGGACTAGCGGGCAATTACACAGATACGCAGTATTTT. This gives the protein CAIRDTGLAGNYTDTQYF.

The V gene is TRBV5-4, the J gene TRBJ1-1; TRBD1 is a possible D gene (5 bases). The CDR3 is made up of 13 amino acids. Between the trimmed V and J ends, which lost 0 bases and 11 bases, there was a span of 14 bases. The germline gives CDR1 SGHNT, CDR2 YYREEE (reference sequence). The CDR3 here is CASSLGAGEGAFF. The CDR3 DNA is TGTGCCAGCAGCTTGGGCGCGGGGGAAGGGGCTTTCTTT.

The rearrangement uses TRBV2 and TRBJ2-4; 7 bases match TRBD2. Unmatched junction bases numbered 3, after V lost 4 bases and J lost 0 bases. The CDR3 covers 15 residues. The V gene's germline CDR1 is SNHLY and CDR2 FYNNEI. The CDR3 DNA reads TGTGCCAGCAGTGTGGGGGGGGTAGCCAAAAACATTCAGTACTTC. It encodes CASSVGGVAKNIQYF.

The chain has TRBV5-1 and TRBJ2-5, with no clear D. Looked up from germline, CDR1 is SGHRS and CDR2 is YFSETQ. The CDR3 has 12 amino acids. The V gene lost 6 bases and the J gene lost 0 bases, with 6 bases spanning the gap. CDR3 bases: TGCGCCAGCAAATCCAACCAAGAGACCCAGTACTTC. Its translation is CASKSNQETQYF.

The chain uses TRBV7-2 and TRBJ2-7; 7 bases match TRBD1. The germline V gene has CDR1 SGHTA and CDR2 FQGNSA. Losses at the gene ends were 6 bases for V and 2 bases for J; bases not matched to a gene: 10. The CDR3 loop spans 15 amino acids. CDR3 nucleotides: TGTGCCAGCAGTTTAAATCCGGGACAGACCTACGAGCAGTACTTC. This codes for CASSLNPGQTYEQYF.

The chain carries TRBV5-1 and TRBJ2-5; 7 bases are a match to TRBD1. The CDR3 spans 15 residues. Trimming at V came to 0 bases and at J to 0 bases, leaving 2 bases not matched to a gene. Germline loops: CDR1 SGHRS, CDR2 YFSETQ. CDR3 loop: CASSLGGQNQETQYF. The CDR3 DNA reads TGCGCCAGCAGCTTGGGGGGACAGAACCAAGAGACCCAGTACTTC.

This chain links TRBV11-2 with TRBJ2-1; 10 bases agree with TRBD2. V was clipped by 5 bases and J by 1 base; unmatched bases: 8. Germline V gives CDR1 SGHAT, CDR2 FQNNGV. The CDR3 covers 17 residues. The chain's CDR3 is CASSLRLAGVSYNEQFF. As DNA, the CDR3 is TGTGCCAGCAGCCTACGACTAGCGGGTGTATCCTACAATGAGCAGTTCTTC.

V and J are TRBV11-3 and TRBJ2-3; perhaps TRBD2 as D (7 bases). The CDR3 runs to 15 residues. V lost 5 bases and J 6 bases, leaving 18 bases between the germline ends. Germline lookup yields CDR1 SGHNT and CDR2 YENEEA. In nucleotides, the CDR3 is TGTGCCAGCAGCCCGAGAGGGGGGGGGACGGATACGCAGTATTTT. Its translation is CASSPRGGGTDTQYF.

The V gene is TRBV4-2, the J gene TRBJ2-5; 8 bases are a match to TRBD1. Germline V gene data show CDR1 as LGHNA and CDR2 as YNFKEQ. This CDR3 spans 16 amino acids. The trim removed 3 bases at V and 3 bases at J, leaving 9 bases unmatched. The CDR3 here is CASSHHRGVGEETQYF. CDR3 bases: TGTGCCAGCAGCCACCACAGGGGGGTAGGAGAAGAGACCCAGTACTTC.

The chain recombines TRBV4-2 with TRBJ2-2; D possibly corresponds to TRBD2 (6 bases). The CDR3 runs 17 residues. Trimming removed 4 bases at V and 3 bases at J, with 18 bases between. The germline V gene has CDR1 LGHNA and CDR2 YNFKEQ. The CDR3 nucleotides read TGTGCCAGCAGCCCCAGGTTCGGGGGTCTCCACACCGGGGAGCTGTTTTTT. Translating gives CASSPRFGGLHTGELFF.

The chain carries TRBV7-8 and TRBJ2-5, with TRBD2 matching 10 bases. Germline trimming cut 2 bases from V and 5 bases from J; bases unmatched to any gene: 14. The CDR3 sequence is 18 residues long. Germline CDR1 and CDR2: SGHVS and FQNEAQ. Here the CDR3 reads CASSLRILVSGGMETQYF. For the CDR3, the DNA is TGTGCCAGCAGCTTAAGGATCCTTGTTAGCGGGGGGATGGAGACCCAGTACTTC.

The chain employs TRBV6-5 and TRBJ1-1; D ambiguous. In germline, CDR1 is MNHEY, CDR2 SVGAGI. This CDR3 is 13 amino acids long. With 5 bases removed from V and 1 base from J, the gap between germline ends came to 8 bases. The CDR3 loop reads CASSGIPNTEAFF. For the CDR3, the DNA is TGTGCCAGCAGTGGCATCCCGAACACTGAAGCTTTCTTT.

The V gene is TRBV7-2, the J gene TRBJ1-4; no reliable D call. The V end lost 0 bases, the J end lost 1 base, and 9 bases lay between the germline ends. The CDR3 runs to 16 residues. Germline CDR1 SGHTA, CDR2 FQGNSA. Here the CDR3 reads CASSLAKQRTNEKLFF. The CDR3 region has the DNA TGTGCCAGCAGCTTAGCCAAACAGAGAACTAATGAAAAACTGTTTTTT.